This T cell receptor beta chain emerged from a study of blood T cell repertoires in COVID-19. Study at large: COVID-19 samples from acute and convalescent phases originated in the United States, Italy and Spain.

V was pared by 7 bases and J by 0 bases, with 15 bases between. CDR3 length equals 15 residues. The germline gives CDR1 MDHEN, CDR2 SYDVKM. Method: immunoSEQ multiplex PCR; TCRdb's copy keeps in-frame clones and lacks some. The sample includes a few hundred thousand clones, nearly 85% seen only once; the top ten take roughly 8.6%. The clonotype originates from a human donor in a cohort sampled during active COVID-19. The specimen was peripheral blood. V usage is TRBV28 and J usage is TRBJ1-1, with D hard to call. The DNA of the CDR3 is TGTGCCAGCATTGGCAGACTAAGATTGAACACTGAAGCTTTCTTT. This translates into CASIGRLRLNTEAFF.